This TCR beta chain came from a study of T cell repertoires in cytomegalovirus infection. Study details: Evidence of both CMV infection and a matching HLA type came from public TCR beta signatures. Study conclusions and caveats: Ex vivo, HLA-C-restricted CMV-specific TCR beta clonotypes prevailed over the rest of the response.

V lost 8 bases and J 0 bases, leaving 17 bases between the germline ends. This CDR3 contains 17 residues. In germline, CDR1 is MNHEY, CDR2 SVGAGI. TCRdb recomputed calls from the reads with MiXCR, one row per CDR3 protein. Among roughly 150,000 distinct CDR3 sequences listed, around 20% were seen once. The table lists this clonotype with a few counts. Its cognate antigen is unknown. This clonotype originated in a human donor in good health (CMV status not recorded). Some clones in this sample may be carry-over from other donors' samples. V and J are TRBV6-5 and TRBJ2-6; a weak D match, TRBD2 (5 bases). The sample taken for sequencing was PBMCs. As DNA, the CDR3 is TGTGCCAGCGCAAGAGGGAACCGCCTCTCTGGGGCCAACGTCCTGACTTTC. Translation: CASARGNRLSGANVLTF.